Listed below are T cell receptor beta chains from one sample, sequenced in a study of shared clonotypes between healthy human individuals. Method: immunoSEQ multiplex PCR; TCRdb's copy keeps in-frame clones and lacks some. The table shows about 2 million clones, with 85% to 95% occurring only once. Material: naive CD8+ T cells sorted from blood. These receptor sequences come from a man between 18 and 35 years old in good health. The CDR3 runs from the conserved cysteine through the conserved F or W. A D gene is named only where the DNA matches it firmly. The size of a clone is reported for some rows only, either as once, few or many, or as a class for expanded clones.

clone_size j_call v_call d_call cdr3_aa cdr3_nt
. TRBJ2-3 TRBV9 . CASSVGAFSTDTQYF TGTGCCAGCAGCGTAGGGGCATTTAGCACAGATACGCAGTATTTT
. TRBJ2-3 TRBV15 TRBD2 CATSTPFLAGAPTDTQYF TGTGCCACCAGCACCCCGTTCCTAGCGGGGGCACCCACGGATACGCAGTATTTT
. TRBJ2-1 TRBV7-9 . CASSPNLNEQFF TGTGCCAGCAGCCCGAACCTTAATGAGCAGTTCTTC
. TRBJ2-7 TRBV7-9 . CASSPPKASSYEQYF TGTGCCAGCAGCCCTCCGAAAGCCAGCTCCTACGAGCAGTACTTC
. TRBJ1-1 TRBV5-1 TRBD1 CASSSWGRTGNLLNTEAFF TGCGCCAGCAGCTCCTGGGGGAGGACAGGGAACTTGTTGAACACTGAAGCTTTCTTT
. TRBJ1-3 TRBV6-1 . CASTSWQSSGNTIYF TGTGCCAGCACCTCTTGGCAGAGCTCTGGAAACACCATATATTTT
. TRBJ2-7 TRBV4-3 . CASSPTRTRKTYEQYF TGCGCCAGCAGCCCAACACGGACAAGGAAAACCTACGAGCAGTACTTC
. TRBJ2-5 TRBV7-9 . CASSAWVQETQYF TGTGCCAGCAGCGCCTGGGTCCAAGAGACCCAGTACTTC
. TRBJ2-3 TRBV4-1 . CASSQEGRGTDTQYF TGCGCCAGCAGCCAAGAAGGCAGGGGCACAGATACGCAGTATTTT
. TRBJ2-7 TRBV10-1 . CASSESYEQYF TGCGCCAGCAGTGAGTCCTACGAGCAGTACTTC
. TRBJ2-7 TRBV9 TRBD1 CASSAEGQVGQHEQYF TGTGCCAGCAGCGCGGAGGGACAGGTTGGGCAACACGAGCAGTACTTC
. TRBJ1-4 TRBV5-6 . CASEGFNEKLFF TGTGCCAGCGAGGGGTTTAATGAAAAACTGTTTTTT
. TRBJ2-1 TRBV7-9 TRBD2 CASSLSSGAYNEQFF TGTGCCAGCAGCTTGAGCAGCGGGGCGTACAATGAGCAGTTCTTC
once TRBJ2-7 TRBV5-5 TRBD1 CASSLGTGWNYEQYF TGTGCCAGCAGCTTGGGGACAGGGTGGAACTACGAGCAGTACTTC
. TRBJ2-7 TRBV5-1 TRBD2 CASSLGASGSYEQYF TGCGCCAGCAGCTTGGGGGCTAGCGGGAGCTACGAGCAGTACTTC
. TRBJ2-1 TRBV29-1 TRBD2 CSVEDTLAGGNNEQFF TGCAGCGTTGAAGACACACTAGCGGGGGGGAACAATGAGCAGTTCTTC
. TRBJ2-2 TRBV25-1 . CASSAGPRGWNTGELFF TGTGCCAGCAGTGCCGGGCCCAGGGGCTGGAACACCGGGGAGCTGTTTTTT
. TRBJ2-7 TRBV5-6 TRBD2 CASSLWTSGSHEQYF TGTGCCAGCAGCTTGTGGACTAGCGGGAGCCACGAGCAGTACTTC
few TRBJ1-2 TRBV30 . CAWSKGNYGYTF TGTGCCTGGAGTAAGGGGAACTATGGCTACACCTTC
once TRBJ2-3 TRBV30 . CAWSRILTDTQYF TGTGCCTGGAGTCGGATCCTCACAGATACGCAGTATTTT
once TRBJ2-7 TRBV27 TRBD1 CASSLREGQGTEQYF TGTGCCAGCAGTTTAAGGGAGGGACAGGGGACCGAGCAGTACTTC
. TRBJ2-7 TRBV28 . CASSTAGVIYEQYF TGTGCCAGCAGCACTGCGGGCGTGATCTACGAGCAGTACTTC
. TRBJ2-3 TRBV10-2 . CASSETHDTQYF TGCGCCAGCAGTGAGACCCACGATACGCAGTATTTT
. TRBJ2-5 TRBV28 . CASSPPVYQETQYF TGTGCCAGCAGTCCACCTGTGTACCAAGAGACCCAGTACTTC